This TCR beta chain was observed in a study of blood T cells in healthy people across ages. In the case of this clonotype: What it recognizes is unknown. At one of its ends the junction is not consistent with the germline gene, which may arise from a read error.

With a J-beta primer mix and a sample-barcoded 5' primer, a second PCR ran about 6 to 11 cycles. TCRdb itself ran the 5' RACE reads through MiXCR, one entry per CDR3 protein. The sample lists 1.5 million to 2 million distinct CDR3 sequences; 49% were seen once. CDR3 size: 13 residues. The germline CDR1 and CDR2 sequences are SGHRS and YFSETQ. Broader study findings: Naive CD4+ cell counts and diversity both ran higher in long-lived than in aged donors.

Material for sequencing was blood. The chain combines TRBV5-1 with TRBJ2-4; perhaps TRBD1 as D (6 bases). This TCR came from a woman aged 40 to 55 in good health. DNA for the CDR3: TGCGCCAGCAGCTTACCAGGGGAAAACATTCAGTATTTC. Translated, it gives CASSLPGENIQYF.